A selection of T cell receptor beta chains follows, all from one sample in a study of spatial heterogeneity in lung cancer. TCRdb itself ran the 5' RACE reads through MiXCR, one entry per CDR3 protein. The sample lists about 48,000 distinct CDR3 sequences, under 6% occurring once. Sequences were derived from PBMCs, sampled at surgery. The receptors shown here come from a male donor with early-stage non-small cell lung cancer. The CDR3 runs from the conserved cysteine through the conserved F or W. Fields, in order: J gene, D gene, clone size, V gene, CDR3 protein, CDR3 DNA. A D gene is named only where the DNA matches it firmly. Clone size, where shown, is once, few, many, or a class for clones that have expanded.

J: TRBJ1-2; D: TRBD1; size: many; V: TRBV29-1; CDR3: CSARDSGSNYGYTF; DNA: TGCAGCGCCAGGGACAGCGGATCTAACTATGGCTACACCTTC
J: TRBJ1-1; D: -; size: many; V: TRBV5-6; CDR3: CASSFGIRDTEAFF; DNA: TGTGCCAGCAGCTTCGGGATTAGGGACACTGAAGCTTTCTTT
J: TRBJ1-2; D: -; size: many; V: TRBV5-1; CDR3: CASGDTGLGGYTF; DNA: TGCGCCAGCGGCGACACAGGGTTAGGTGGCTACACCTTC
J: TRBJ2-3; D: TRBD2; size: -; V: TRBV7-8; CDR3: CASSRPLLAGGSTDTQYF; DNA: TGTGCCAGCAGCCGCCCCCTTCTAGCGGGCGGAAGCACAGATACGCAGTATTTT
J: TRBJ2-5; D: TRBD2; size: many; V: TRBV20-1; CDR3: CSARGLAGPGTQYF; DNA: TGCAGCGCGCGTGGACTAGCGGGGCCGGGGACCCAGTACTTC
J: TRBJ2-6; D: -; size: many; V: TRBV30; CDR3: CAWRVDSGANVLTF; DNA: TGTGCCTGGAGAGTCGACTCTGGGGCCAACGTCCTGACTTTC
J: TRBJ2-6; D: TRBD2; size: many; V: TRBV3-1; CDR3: CASSRGLAGVSGANVLTF; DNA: TGTGCCAGCAGCCGGGGACTAGCGGGAGTCTCTGGGGCCAACGTCCTGACTTTC
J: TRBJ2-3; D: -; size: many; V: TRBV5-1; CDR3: CASSLVIPGRATDTQYF; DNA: TGCGCCAGCAGCTTGGTGATCCCGGGGCGGGCCACAGATACGCAGTATTTT
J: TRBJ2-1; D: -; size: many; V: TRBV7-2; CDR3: CASSLEIAAGYNEQFF; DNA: TGTGCCAGCAGCTTAGAAATCGCCGCAGGTTACAATGAGCAGTTCTTC
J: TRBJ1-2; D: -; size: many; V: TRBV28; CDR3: CASSFADGGYTF; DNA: TGTGCCAGCAGTTTCGCGGACGGCGGCTACACCTTC
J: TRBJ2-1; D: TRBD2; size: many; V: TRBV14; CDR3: CASSQDFEAGDPYNEQFF; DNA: TGTGCCAGCAGCCAAGATTTCGAGGCGGGAGACCCCTACAATGAGCAGTTCTTC
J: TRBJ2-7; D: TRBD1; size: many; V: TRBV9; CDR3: CASSAGQSYSYEQYF; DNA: TGTGCCAGCAGCGCGGGACAGAGTTACTCCTACGAGCAGTACTTC
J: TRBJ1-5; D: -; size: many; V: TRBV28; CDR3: CASRWAGIRDQPQHF; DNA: TGTGCCAGCAGGTGGGCAGGGATAAGGGATCAGCCCCAGCATTTT
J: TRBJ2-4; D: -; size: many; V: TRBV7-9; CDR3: CASSPGQGAKNIQYF; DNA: TGCGCCAGCAGCCCGGGCCAGGGGGCCAAAAACATTCAGTACTTC
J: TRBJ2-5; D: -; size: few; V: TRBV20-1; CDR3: CSASMGARETQYF; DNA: TGCAGTGCTAGTATGGGGGCAAGAGAGACCCAGTACTTC
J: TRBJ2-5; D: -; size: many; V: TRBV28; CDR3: CASRGGTDEQETQYF; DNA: TGTGCCAGCCGGGGGGGGACAGATGAACAAGAGACCCAGTACTTC
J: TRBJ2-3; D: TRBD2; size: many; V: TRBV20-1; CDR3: CSASLLTSARTDTQYF; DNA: TGCAGTGCTAGCCTTCTCACTAGCGCCCGCACAGATACGCAGTATTTT
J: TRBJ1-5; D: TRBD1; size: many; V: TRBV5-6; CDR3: CASSQSDRDSNQPQHF; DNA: TGTGCCAGCAGCCAATCCGACAGGGATAGCAATCAGCCCCAGCATTTT
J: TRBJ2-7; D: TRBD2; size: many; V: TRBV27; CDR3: CASRKLAGGAVGSWQYF; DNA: TGTGCCAGCAGGAAACTAGCGGGAGGCGCGGTTGGGTCGTGGCAGTACTTC
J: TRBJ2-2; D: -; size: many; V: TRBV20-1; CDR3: CSAMKSRGTGELFF; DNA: TGCAGTGCTATGAAGTCACGGGGTACCGGGGAGCTGTTTTTT
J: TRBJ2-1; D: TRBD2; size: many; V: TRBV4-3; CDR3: CASSQSRLAQGYNEQFF; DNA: TGCGCCAGCAGCCAATCCAGACTAGCGCAGGGATACAATGAGCAGTTCTTC
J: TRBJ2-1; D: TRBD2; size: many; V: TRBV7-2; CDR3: CASSSSWSGRPGNEQFF; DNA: TGTGCCAGCAGCTCGTCCTGGAGCGGGAGGCCGGGGAATGAGCAGTTCTTC
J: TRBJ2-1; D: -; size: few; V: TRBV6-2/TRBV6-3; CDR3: CASSYWGGADEQFF; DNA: TGTGCCAGCAGTTACTGGGGGGGGGCCGATGAGCAGTTCTTC
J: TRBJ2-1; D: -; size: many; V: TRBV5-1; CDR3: CASSLGTAGYNEQFF; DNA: TGCGCCAGCAGCTTGGGGACAGCGGGCTACAATGAGCAGTTCTTC
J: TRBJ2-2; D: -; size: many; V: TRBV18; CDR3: CASSQRQGRDTGELFF; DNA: TGTGCCAGCTCACAACGACAGGGGAGGGACACCGGGGAGCTGTTTTTT